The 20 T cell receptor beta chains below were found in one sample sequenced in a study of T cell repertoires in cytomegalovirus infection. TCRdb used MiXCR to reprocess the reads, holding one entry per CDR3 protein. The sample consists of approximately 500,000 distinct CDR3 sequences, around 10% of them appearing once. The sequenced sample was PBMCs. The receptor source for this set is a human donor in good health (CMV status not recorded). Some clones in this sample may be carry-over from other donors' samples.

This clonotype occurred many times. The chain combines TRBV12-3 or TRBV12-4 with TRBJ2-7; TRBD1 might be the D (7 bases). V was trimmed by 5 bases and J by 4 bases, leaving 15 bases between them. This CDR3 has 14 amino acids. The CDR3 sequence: CASSRGGGRYEQYF. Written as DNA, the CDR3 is TGTGCCAGCAGTCGCGGAGGGGGCAGGTACGAGCAGTACTTC.

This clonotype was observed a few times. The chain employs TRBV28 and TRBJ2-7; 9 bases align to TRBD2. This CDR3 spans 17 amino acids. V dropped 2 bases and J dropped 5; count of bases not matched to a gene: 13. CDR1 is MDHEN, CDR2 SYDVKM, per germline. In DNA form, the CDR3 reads TGTGCCAGCAGTTTACCTACTGGGACTAGCTCTGACAACGAGCAGTACTTC. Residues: CASSLPTGTSSDNEQYF.

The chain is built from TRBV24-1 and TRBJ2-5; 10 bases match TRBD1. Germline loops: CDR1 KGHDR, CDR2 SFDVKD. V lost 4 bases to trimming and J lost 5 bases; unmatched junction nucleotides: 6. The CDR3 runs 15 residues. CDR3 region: CATSDRQGARETQYF. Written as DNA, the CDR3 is TGTGCCACCAGTGACCGACAGGGGGCCAGGGAGACCCAGTACTTC.

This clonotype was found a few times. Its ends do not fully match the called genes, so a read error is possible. DNA for the CDR3: TGCAGCGTTGACCCTACGAAGTCTGGATTCTTC. It codes for CSVDPTKSGFF. The V call is TRBV29-1, the J call TRBJ1-2; D gene uncertain. Germline assignment: CDR1 SQVTM and CDR2 ANQGSEA. The CDR3 length is 11 residues.

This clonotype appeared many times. The CDR3: CASSSGVQGSLINEQFF. CDR3 DNA: TGTGCCAGCAGTTCCGGCGTCCAGGGAAGTCTAATCAATGAGCAGTTCTTC. The J gene is TRBJ2-1, the V gene TRBV6-2 or TRBV6-3; possible D gene TRBD1, 5 bases. From germline, CDR1 is MNHEY and CDR2 SVGEGT. CDR3 length: 17 amino acids. The V gene lost 4 bases and the J gene lost 6 bases, with 22 bases spanning the gap.

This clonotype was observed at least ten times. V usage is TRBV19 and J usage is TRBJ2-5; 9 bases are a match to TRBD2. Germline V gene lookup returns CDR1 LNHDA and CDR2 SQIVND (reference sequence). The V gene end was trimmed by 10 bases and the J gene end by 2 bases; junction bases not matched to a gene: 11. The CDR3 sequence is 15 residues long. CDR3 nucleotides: TGTGCCACCCGGGATGGCGGGGGGGGGCAAGAGACCCAGTACTTC. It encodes CATRDGGGGQETQYF.

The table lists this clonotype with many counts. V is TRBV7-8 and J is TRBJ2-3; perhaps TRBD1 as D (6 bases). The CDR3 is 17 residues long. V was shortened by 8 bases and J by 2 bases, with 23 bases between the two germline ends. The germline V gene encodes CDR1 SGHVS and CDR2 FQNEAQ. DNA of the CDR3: TGTGCCAGCGGCCCCCTGGACAGCCGGGACAACACAGATACGCAGTATTTT. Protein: CASGPLDSRDNTDTQYF.

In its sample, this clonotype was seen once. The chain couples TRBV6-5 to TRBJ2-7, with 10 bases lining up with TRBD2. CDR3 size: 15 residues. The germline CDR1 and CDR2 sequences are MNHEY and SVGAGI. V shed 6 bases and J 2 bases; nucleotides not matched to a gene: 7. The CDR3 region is CASSRGLASPYEQYF. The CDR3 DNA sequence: TGTGCCAGCAGCAGGGGACTAGCGTCCCCCTACGAGCAGTACTTC.

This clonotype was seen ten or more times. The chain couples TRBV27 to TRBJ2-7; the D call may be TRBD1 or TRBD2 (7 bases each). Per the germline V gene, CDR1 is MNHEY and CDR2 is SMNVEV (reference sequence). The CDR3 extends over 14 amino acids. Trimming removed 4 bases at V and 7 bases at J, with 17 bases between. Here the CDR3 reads CASSSPLQGGEQYF. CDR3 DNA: TGTGCCAGCAGTTCCCCCCTCCAGGGGGGGGAGCAGTACTTC.

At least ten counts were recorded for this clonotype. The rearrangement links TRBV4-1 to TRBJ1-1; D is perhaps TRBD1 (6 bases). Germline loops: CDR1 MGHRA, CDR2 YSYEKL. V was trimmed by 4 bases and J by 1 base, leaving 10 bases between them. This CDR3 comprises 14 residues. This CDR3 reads CASSLSQGNTEAFF. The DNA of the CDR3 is TGCGCCAGCAGCCTCTCACAGGGGAACACTGAAGCTTTCTTT.

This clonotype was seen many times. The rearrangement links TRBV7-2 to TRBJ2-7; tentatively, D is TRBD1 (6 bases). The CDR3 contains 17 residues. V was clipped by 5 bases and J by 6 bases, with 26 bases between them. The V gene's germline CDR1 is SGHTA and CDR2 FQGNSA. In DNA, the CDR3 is TGTGCCAGCAGCCATACCGGGACACCCCTCCGTAGGCGCGAGCAGTACTTC. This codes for CASSHTGTPLRRREQYF.

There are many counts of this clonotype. The CDR3 region has the DNA TGCAGTGCTAGAGTTATATGGACTAGCGGGAGTTCGGAGACCCAGTACTTC. Translation: CSARVIWTSGSSETQYF. The rearrangement joins TRBV20-1 to TRBJ2-5, with 13 bases matching TRBD2. CDR3 size: 17 residues. Germline CDR1 DFQATT, CDR2 SNEGSKA (reference sequence). V shed 1 base and J 5 bases; nucleotides not matched to a gene: 10.

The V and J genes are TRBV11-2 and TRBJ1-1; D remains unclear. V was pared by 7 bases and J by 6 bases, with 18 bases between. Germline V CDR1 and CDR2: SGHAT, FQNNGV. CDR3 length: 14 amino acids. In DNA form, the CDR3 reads TGTGCCAGCAACCCCGACGGGGATTTGGCTGAAGCTTTCTTT. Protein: CASNPDGDLAEAFF.

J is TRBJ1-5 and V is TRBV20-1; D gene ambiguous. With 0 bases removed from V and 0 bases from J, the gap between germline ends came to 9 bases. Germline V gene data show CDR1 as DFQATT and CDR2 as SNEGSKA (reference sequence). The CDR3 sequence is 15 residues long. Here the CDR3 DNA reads TGCAGTGCTAGAGATCGGCAGTATAGCAATCAGCCCCAGCATTTT. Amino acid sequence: CSARDRQYSNQPQHF.

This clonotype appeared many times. This CDR3 is CASSLPTSASGRETQYF. CDR3 bases: TGTGCCAGCAGTTTACCGACCTCCGCTAGCGGGAGAGAGACCCAGTACTTC. The rearrangement links TRBV28 to TRBJ2-5; TRBD2 aligns across 10 bases. This CDR3 is built from 17 residues. The J segment lost 4 bases and the V segment lost 2 bases, leaving 10 bases of the junction unmatched. CDR1 is MDHEN and CDR2 is SYDVKM in the germline V gene.

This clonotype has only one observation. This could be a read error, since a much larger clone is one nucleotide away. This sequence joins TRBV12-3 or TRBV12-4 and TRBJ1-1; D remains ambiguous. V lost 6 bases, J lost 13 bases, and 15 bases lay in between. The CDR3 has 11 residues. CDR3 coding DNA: TGTGCCAGCAGCTCACCCTCCGTACATTTCTTT. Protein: CASSSPSVHFF.

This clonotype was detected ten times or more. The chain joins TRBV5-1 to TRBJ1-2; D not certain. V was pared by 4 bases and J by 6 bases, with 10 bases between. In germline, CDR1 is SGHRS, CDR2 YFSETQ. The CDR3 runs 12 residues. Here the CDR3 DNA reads TGCGCCAGCAGCACCCTCGAGGATGGCTACACCTTC. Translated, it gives CASSTLEDGYTF.

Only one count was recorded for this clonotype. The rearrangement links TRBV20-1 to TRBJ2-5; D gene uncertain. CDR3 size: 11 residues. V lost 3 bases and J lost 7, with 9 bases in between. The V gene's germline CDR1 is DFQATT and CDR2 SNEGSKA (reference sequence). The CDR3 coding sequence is TGCAGTGCTAGTGTAGACGTGACCCAGTACTTC. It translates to CSASVDVTQYF.

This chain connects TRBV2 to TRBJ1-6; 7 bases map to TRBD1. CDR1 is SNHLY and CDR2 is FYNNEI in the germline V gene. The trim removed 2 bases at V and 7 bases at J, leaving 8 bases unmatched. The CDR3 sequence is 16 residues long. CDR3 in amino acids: CASSELRTGRNSPLHF. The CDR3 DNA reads TGTGCCAGCAGTGAATTGCGGACAGGAAGAAATTCACCCCTCCACTTT.

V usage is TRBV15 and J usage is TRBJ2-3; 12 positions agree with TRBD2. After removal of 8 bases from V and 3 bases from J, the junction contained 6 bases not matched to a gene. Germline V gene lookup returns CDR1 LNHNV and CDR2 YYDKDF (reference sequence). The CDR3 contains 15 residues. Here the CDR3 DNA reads TGTGCCACCGCTAGCGGGGGGGCTTCTACAGATACGCAGTATTTT. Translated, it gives CATASGGASTDTQYF.